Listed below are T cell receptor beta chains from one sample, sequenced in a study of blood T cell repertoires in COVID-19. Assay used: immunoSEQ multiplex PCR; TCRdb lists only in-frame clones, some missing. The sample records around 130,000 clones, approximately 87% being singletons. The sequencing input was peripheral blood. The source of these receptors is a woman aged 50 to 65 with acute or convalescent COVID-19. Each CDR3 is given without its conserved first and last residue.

CDR3 protein: ASSRGQGNVHGYT
V gene: TRBV3-1/TRBV3-2
J gene: TRBJ1-2

CDR3 protein: ASSLSSGANVLT
V gene: TRBV5-1
J gene: TRBJ2-6

CDR3 protein: ASSFGGRALNEQF
V gene: TRBV5-6
J gene: TRBJ2-1

CDR3 protein: AWSVAGDGYT
V gene: TRBV30
J gene: TRBJ1-2

CDR3 protein: ASSSEQSPTYGYT
V gene: TRBV19
J gene: TRBJ1-2

CDR3 protein: ASGREEKLF
V gene: TRBV10-3
J gene: TRBJ1-4

CDR3 protein: ASTADRSGNQPQH
V gene: TRBV2
J gene: TRBJ1-5

CDR3 protein: ASSDNGGSTDTQY
V gene: TRBV6-4
J gene: TRBJ2-3

CDR3 protein: ASRIDNSNQPQH
V gene: TRBV27
J gene: TRBJ1-5

CDR3 protein: ASSYEGQQPGELF
V gene: TRBV6-5
J gene: TRBJ2-2

CDR3 protein: ASISLAGALYNEQF
V gene: TRBV9
J gene: TRBJ2-1

CDR3 protein: ASSLMVETEAF
V gene: TRBV11-2
J gene: TRBJ1-1

CDR3 protein: ASSSLGRLEQY
V gene: TRBV6-2/TRBV6-3
J gene: TRBJ2-7

CDR3 protein: SASSSYYYEQY
V gene: TRBV20-1
J gene: TRBJ2-7

CDR3 protein: ASSSTGAGGEKLF
V gene: TRBV7-3
J gene: TRBJ1-4

CDR3 protein: ASSRDILNTEAF
V gene: TRBV3-1/TRBV3-2
J gene: TRBJ1-1

CDR3 protein: ASSPKTDRGYNEQF
V gene: TRBV11-3
J gene: TRBJ2-1

CDR3 protein: ASSRTGGSGYT
V gene: TRBV28
J gene: TRBJ1-2

CDR3 protein: ASSSGQATNEKLF
V gene: TRBV5-1
J gene: TRBJ1-4

CDR3 protein: ASSKVGWGGLQETQY
V gene: TRBV21-1
J gene: TRBJ2-5

CDR3 protein: ASSPRQDYQPQH
V gene: TRBV18
J gene: TRBJ1-5

CDR3 protein: ASSPPDRGRGNTIY
V gene: TRBV18
J gene: TRBJ1-3

CDR3 protein: ASSLVQPYEQY
V gene: TRBV7-2
J gene: TRBJ2-7

CDR3 protein: ASSFQGADQPQH
V gene: TRBV5-6
J gene: TRBJ1-5